This TCR beta chain was captured in a study of identical twins. One entry per CDR3 protein results from TCRdb running MiXCR on the 5' RACE reads. The table records 150,000 or so distinct CDR3 sequences, under 4.5% of them present only once. The CDR3 is 14 residues long. With V trimmed by 4 bases and J by 7 bases, 4 bases remained unmatched. Germline V gene lookup returns CDR1 SGHRS and CDR2 YFSETQ. With regard to this clonotype: A read error may be the cause here, since a much bigger clone is one base away.

This TCR was sampled from a man aged 18 to 29 in good health. The specimen sequenced was memory T cells sorted from blood. This sequence joins TRBV5-1 and TRBJ2-1, with 11 bases that match TRBD1. Written as DNA, the CDR3 is TGCGCCAGCAGCCGGGACAGGGGGAGGAATGAGCAGTTCTTC. This gives the protein CASSRDRGRNEQFF.